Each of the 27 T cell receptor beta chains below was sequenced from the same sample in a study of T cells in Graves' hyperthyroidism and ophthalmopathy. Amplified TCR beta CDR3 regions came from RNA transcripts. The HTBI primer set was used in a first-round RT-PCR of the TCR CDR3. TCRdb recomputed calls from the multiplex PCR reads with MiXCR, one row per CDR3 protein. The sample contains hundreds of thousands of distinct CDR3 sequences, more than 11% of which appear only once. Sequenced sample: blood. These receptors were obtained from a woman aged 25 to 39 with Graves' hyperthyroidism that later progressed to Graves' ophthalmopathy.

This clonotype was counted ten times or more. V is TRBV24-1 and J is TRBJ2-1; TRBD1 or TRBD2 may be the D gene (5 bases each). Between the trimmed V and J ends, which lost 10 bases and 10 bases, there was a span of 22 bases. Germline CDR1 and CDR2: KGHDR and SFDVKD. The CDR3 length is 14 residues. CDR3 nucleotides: TGTGCCACTAGGGAGAACTGGGACGGGGCGGAGCAGTTCTTC. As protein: CATRENWDGAEQFF.

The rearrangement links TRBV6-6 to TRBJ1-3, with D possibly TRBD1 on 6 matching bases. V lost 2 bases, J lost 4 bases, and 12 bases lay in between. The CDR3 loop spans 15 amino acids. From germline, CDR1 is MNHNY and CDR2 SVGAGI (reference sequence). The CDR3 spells CASSYGGAPGNTIYF. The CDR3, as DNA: TGTGCCAGCAGTTACGGGGGGGCGCCCGGAAACACCATATATTTT.

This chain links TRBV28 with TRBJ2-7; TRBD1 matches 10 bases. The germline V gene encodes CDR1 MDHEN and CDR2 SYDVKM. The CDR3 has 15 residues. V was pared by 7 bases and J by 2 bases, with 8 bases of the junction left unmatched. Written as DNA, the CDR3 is TGTGCCAGCAATAAACCGGGACAGGGGACCTACGAGCAGTACTTC. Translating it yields CASNKPGQGTYEQYF.

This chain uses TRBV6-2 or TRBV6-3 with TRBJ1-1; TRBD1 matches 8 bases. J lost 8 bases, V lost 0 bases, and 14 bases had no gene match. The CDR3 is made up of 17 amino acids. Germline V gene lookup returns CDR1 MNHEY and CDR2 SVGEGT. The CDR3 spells CASSYSTGDLRDREAFF. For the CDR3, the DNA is TGTGCCAGCAGTTACTCGACCGGGGATTTACGGGACAGGGAAGCTTTCTTT.

The CDR3 DNA reads TGTGCCAGCAGCCAGATGTCGGCCGGAAGCGGGAGCCCTTCCTACAATGAGCAGTTCTTC. Amino acids: CASSQMSAGSGSPSYNEQFF. V and J are TRBV4-2 and TRBJ2-1; 8 nucleotides match TRBD2. Germline CDR1 reads LGHNA; CDR2 reads YNFKEQ. CDR3 size: 20 residues. J was trimmed by 1 base and V by 3 bases; bases with no gene match: 17.

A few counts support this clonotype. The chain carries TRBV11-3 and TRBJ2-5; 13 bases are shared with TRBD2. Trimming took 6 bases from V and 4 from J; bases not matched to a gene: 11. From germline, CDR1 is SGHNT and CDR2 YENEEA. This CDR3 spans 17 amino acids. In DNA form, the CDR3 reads TGTGCCAGCAGTTCACCTACACTAGCGGGGGGGATAGAGACCCAGTACTTC. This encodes CASSSPTLAGGIETQYF.

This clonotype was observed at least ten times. CDR3 amino acids: CASSPPGHGFGGYTF. CDR3 nucleotides: TGTGCCAGCAGTCCCCCGGGACATGGTTTTGGAGGCTACACCTTC. The genes are TRBV12-3 or TRBV12-4 and TRBJ1-2, with D maybe TRBD1 (6 bases). This CDR3 spans 15 amino acids. V was cut by 5 bases and J by 8 bases, with 21 bases left in between.

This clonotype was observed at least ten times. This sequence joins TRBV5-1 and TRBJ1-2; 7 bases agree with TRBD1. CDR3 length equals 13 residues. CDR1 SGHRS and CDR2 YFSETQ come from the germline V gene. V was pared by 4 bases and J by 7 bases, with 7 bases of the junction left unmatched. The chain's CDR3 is CASSRGQSAGYTF. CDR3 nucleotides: TGCGCCAGCAGCAGGGGACAGTCGGCTGGCTACACCTTC.

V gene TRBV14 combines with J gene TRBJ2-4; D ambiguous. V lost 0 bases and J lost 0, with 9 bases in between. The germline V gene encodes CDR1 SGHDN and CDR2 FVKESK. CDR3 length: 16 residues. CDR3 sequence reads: CASSQESGLAKNIQYF. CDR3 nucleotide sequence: TGTGCCAGCAGCCAAGAATCGGGCCTAGCCAAAAACATTCAGTACTTC.

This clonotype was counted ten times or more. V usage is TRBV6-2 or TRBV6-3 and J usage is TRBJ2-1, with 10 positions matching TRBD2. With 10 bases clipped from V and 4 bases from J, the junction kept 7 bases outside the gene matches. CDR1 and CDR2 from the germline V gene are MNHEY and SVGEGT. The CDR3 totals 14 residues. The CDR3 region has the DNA TGTGCCATCCGCCTAGCGGGAGTGTACAATGAGCAGTTCTTC. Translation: CAIRLAGVYNEQFF.

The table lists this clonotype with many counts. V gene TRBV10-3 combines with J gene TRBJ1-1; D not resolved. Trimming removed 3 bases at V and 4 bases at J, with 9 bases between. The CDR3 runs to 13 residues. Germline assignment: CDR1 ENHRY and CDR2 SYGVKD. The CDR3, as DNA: TGTGCCATCAGTGAATCAGTGGGCACTGAAGCTTTCTTT. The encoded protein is CAISESVGTEAFF.

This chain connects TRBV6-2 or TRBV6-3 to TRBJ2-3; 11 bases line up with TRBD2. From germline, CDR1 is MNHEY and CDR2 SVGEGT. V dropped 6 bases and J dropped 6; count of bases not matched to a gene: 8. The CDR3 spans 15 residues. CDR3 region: CASSRELAGVDTQYF. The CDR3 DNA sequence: TGTGCCAGCAGCCGCGAACTAGCGGGAGTGGATACGCAGTATTTT.

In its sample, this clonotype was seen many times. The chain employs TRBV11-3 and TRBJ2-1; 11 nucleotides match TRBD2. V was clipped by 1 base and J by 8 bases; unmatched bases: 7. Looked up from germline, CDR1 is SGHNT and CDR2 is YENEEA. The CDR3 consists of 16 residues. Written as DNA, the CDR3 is TGTGCCAGCAGCTTAGGGGGGCCGGGACTAGCGGATGAGCAGTTCTTC. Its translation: CASSLGGPGLADEQFF.

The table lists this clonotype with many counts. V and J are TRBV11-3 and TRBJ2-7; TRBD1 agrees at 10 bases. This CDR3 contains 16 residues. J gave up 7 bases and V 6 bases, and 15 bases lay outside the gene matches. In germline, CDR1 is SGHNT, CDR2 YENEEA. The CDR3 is CASSQEPGQGQREQYF. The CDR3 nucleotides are TGTGCCAGCAGTCAAGAACCGGGACAGGGGCAGCGGGAGCAGTACTTC.

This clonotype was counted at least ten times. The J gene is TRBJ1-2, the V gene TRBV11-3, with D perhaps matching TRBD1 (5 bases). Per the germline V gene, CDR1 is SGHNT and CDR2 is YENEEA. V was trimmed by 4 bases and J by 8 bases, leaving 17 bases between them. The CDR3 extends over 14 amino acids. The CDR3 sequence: CASSSSWGSGGYTF. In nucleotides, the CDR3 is TGTGCCAGCAGCTCCTCCTGGGGGAGTGGGGGCTACACCTTC.

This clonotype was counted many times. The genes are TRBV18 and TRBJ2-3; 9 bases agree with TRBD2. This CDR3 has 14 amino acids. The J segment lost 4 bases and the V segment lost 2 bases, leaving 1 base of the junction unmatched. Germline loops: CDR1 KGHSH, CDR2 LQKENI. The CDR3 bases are TGTGCCAGCTCACCAGGGACTAGCCCAGATACGCAGTATTTT. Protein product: CASSPGTSPDTQYF.

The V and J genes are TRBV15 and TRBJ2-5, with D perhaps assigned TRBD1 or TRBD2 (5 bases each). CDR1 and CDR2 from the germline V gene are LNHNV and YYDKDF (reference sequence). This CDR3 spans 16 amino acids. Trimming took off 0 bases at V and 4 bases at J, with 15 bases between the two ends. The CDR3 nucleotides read TGTGCCACCAGCAGAGATCGAGGGGCGGCAACAGAGACCCAGTACTTC. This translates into CATSRDRGAATETQYF.

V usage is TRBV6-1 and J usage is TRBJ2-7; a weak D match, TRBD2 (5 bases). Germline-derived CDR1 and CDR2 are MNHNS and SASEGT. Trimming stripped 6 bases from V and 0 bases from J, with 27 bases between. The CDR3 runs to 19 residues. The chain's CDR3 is CASSHYSPQEAVVSYEQYF. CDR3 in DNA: TGTGCCAGCAGCCACTATTCCCCTCAGGAAGCGGTCGTCTCCTACGAGCAGTACTTC.

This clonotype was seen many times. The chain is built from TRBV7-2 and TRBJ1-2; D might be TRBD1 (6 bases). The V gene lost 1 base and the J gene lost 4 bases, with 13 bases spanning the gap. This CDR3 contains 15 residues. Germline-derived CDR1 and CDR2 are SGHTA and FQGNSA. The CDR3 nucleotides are TGTGCCAGCAGCTTAGATTACGGACAGCCCTATGGCTACACCTTC. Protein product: CASSLDYGQPYGYTF.

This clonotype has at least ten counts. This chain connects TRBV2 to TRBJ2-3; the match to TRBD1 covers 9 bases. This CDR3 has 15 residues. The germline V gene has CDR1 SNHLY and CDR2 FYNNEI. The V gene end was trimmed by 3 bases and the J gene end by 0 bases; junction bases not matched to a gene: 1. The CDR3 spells CASSDDRGSTDTQYF. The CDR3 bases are TGTGCCAGCAGTGACGACAGGGGGAGCACAGATACGCAGTATTTT.

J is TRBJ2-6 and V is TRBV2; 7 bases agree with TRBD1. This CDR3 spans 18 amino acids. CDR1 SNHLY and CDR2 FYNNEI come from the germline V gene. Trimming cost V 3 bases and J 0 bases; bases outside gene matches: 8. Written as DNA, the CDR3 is TGTGCCAGCAGTGATTCCGGGACAGCCTTCTCTGGGGCCAACGTCCTGACTTTC. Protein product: CASSDSGTAFSGANVLTF.

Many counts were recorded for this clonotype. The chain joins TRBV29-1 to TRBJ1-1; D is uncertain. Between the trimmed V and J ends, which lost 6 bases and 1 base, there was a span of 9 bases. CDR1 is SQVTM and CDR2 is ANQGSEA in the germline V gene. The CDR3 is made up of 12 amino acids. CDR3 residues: CSVVIRNTEAFF. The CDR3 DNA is TGCAGCGTAGTGATTCGGAACACTGAAGCTTTCTTT.

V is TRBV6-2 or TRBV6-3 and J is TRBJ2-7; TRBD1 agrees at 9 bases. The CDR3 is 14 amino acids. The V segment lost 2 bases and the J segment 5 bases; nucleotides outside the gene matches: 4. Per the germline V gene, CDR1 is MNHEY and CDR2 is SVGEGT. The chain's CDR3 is CASSYGDRVHEQYF. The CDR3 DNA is TGTGCCAGCAGTTACGGGGACAGGGTCCACGAGCAGTACTTC.

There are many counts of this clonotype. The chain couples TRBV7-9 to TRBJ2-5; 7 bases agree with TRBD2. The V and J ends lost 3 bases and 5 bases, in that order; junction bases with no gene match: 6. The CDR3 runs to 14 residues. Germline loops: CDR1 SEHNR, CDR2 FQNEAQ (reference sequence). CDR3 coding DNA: TGTGCCAGCAGCTTCTTGGGAGGGCGGGAGACCCAGTACTTC. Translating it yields CASSFLGGRETQYF.

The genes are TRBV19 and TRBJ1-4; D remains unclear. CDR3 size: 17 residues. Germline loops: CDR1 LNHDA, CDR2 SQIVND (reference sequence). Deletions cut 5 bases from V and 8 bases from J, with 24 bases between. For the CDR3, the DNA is TGTGCCAGTAGTCCTTCGAGGACCTCTATTGGCGGGGAAAAACTGTTTTTT. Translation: CASSPSRTSIGGEKLFF.

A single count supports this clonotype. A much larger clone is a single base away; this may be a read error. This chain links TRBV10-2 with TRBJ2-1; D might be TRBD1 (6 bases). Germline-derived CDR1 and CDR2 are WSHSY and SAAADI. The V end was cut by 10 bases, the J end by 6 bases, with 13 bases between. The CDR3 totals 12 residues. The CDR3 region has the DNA TGCGCCATCAGGGGCCCGCGCAATGAGCAGTTCTTC. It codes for CAIRGPRNEQFF.

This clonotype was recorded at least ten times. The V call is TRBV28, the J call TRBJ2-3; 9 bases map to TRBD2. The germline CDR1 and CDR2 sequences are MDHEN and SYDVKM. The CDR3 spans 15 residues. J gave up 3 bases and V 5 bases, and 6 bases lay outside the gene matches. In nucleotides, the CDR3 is TGTGCCAGCAGTGCCTCTAGCGGGGTAACAGATACGCAGTATTTT. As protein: CASSASSGVTDTQYF. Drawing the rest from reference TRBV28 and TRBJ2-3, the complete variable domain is DVKVTQSSRYLVKRTGEKVFLECVQDMDHENMFWYRQDPGLGLRLIYFSYDVKMKEKGDIPEGYSVSREKKERFSLILESASTNQTSMYLCASSASSGVTDTQYFGPGTRLTVL.